The sequence of this TCR beta chain was determined in a study of glioma-infiltrating T cells. TCR alpha and beta CDR3 regions were amplified from RNA using iRepertoire nested multiplex PCR. Using its own MiXCR run on the multiplex PCR reads, TCRdb lists one record per CDR3 protein. The sample holds over 140,000 distinct CDR3 sequences, approximately 39% seen once. This CDR3 spans 13 amino acids. The germline V gene has CDR1 DFQATT and CDR2 SNEGSKA (reference sequence). V was pared by 6 bases and J by 0 bases, with 11 bases between. The source material was glioma tissue, nonneoplastic brain tissue, or PBMCs (not recorded which). This TCR was recovered from a human donor with low-grade glioma or glioblastoma, undergoing nonglioma brain surgery, or in good health (not recorded which). The chain combines TRBV20-1 with TRBJ2-5; tentative D call: TRBD1 (5 bases). In DNA form, the CDR3 reads TGCAGTGCAGCGACAGCGTACCAAGAGACCCAGTACTTC. This gives the protein CSAATAYQETQYF.